This is a list of T cell receptor beta chains from one sample in a study of early T cells in non-severe SARS-CoV-2 infection. MiXCR was run by TCRdb on the 5' RACE reads, yielding one entry per CDR3 protein. The data hold approximately 20,000 distinct CDR3 sequences, with roughly 4.7% observed a single time. Source material: whole blood. The origin of the receptors is an adult who was a healthcare worker with PCR-confirmed SARS-CoV-2 infection or an uninfected control (not recorded which). Each CDR3 is given with its conserved first and last residue. A D gene is named only where the DNA matches it firmly. A row's size may be missing; if present it is once, few, many or a size class.

.	TRBJ1-5	many	TRBV2	CASSADGGNQPQHF	TGTGCCAGCAGTGCGGACGGTGGAAATCAGCCCCAGCATTTT
TRBD2	TRBJ2-2	many	TRBV9	CASSVWLAGDPNTGELFF	TGTGCCAGCAGCGTCTGGCTAGCGGGGGACCCTAACACCGGGGAGCTGTTTTTT
TRBD2	TRBJ2-1	medium-sized	TRBV6-5	CASTLAGTYNEQFF	TGTGCCAGCACCTTAGCGGGGACGTACAATGAGCAGTTCTTC
.	TRBJ1-1	.	TRBV14	CASSQGGSEAFF	TGTGCCAGCAGCCAAGGAGGGTCTGAAGCTTTCTTT
.	TRBJ1-1	many	TRBV9	CASSPPGSVNTEAFF	TGTGCCAGCAGCCCTCCCGGCTCCGTGAACACTGAAGCTTTCTTT
TRBD1	TRBJ1-4	many	TRBV9	CASSVDPQGAINEKLFF	TGTGCCAGCAGCGTAGATCCTCAGGGGGCTATTAATGAAAAACTGTTTTTT
.	TRBJ1-6	medium-sized	TRBV6-2/TRBV6-3	CASRDGQNAAPLHF	TGTGCCAGCAGGGACGGACAGAATGCCGCACCCCTCCACTTT
TRBD1	TRBJ1-6	.	TRBV7-9	CASSPPGQGTLHF	TGTGCCAGCAGCCCTCCGGGACAGGGTACCCTCCACTTT
TRBD1	TRBJ1-4	medium-sized	TRBV6-6	CASSETGHEKLFF	TGTGCCAGCAGTGAGACAGGGCACGAAAAACTGTTTTTT
TRBD1	TRBJ2-2	many	TRBV7-6	CASSSFFVDRASGELFF	TGTGCCAGCAGCTCCTTCTTTGTGGACAGGGCATCCGGGGAGCTGTTTTTT
.	TRBJ1-5	many	TRBV6-7	CASIHARYSNQPQHF	TGTGCCAGCATCCACGCCAGGTATAGCAATCAGCCCCAGCATTTT
TRBD1	TRBJ2-7	few	TRBV28	CASSLPPGRGIPYEQYF	TGTGCCAGCAGTCTCCCGCCGGGCAGGGGGATTCCCTACGAGCAGTACTTC
.	TRBJ2-2	many	TRBV11-2	CASSLQGNTGELFF	TGTGCCAGCAGCTTACAGGGTAACACCGGGGAGCTGTTTTTT
.	TRBJ2-3	many	TRBV18	CASSPRASTDTQYF	TGTGCCAGCTCACCACGGGCTAGCACAGATACGCAGTATTTT